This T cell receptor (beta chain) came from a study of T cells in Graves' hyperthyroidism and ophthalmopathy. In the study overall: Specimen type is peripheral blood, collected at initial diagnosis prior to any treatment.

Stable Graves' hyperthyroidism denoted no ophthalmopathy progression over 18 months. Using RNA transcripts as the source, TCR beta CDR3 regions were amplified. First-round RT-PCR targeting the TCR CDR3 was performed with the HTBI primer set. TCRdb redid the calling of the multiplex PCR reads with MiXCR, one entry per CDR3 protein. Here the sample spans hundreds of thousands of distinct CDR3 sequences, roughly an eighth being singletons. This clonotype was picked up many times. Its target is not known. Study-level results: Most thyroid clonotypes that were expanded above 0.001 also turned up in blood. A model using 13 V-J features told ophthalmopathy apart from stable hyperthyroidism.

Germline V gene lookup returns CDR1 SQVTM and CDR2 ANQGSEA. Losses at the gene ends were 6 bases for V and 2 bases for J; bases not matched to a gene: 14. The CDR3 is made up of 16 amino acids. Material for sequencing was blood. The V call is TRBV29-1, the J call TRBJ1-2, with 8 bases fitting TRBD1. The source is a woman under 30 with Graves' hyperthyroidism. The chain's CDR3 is CSVRGPGQDDNYGYTF. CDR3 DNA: TGCAGCGTAAGGGGGCCGGGACAGGATGACAACTATGGCTACACCTTC.